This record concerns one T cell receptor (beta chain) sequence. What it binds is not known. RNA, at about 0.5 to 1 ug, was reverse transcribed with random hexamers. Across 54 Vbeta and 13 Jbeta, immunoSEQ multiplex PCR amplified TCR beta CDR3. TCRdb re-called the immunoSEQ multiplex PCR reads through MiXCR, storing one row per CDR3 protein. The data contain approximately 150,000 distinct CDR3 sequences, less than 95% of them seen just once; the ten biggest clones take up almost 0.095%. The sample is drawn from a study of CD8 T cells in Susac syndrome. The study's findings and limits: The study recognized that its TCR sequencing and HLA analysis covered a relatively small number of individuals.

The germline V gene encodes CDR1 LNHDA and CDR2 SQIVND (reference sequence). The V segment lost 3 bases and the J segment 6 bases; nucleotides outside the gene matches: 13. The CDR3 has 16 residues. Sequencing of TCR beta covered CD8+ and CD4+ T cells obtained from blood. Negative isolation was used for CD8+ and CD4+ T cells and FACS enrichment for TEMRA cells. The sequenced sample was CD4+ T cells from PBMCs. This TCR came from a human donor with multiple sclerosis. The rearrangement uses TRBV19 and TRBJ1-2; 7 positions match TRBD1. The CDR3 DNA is TGTGCCAGTAGTATTTTCCCCATCACAGGGGCAAATGGCTACACCTTC. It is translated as CASSIFPITGANGYTF. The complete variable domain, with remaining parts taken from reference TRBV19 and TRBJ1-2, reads DGGITQSPKYLFRKEGQNVTLSCEQNLNHDAMYWYRQDPGQGLRLIYYSQIVNDFQKGDIAEGYSVSREKKESFPLTVTSAQKNPTAFYLCASSIFPITGANGYTFGSGTRLTVV.